The clone carrying this T cell receptor beta chain was recorded a few times. The data originate from a study of cytomegalovirus exposure and HLA in healthy donors. PCR primers comprised 60 Vbeta and 13 Jbeta primers. Here immunoSEQ multiplex PCR was the method, and the copy in TCRdb shows in-frame clones only, minus some. This sample has under 200,000 clones, with 82% found just once. V shed 6 bases and J shed 13 bases, with 10 bases lying between them. Germline CDR1 reads MNHNY; CDR2 reads SVGAGI (reference sequence). This CDR3 region has 11 residues. V is TRBV6-6 and J is TRBJ1-6, with D possibly matching TRBD1 (5 bases). Sequenced input: PBMCs. The origin of this receptor is a girl aged 2-10 years in good health and CMV-seropositive. CDR3: CASSSGPPLHF. CDR3 DNA sequence: TGTGCCAGCAGCTCAGGGCCTCCCCTCCACTTT.